This TCR beta chain came from a study of human T cells and chemical hapten exposure. Study details: Sensitization applied 2% DPC to approximately 2 cm by approximately 2 cm of upper inner arm skin.

CDR3 size: 13 residues. V dropped 6 bases and J dropped 6 bases, with 14 bases sitting between them. From germline, CDR1 is SNHLY and CDR2 FYNNEI. In the case of this clonotype: The antigen is undetermined.

As for time point: patch test 1, 2 weeks after DPC sensitization. Treatment reported: therapeutic diphenylcyclopropenone sensitization with weekly scalp DPC. Researchers extracted total RNA from unfractionated whole blood. Ahead of each patch test application, blood was drawn. Broader study findings: Because they had alopecia, donors may respond immunologically unlike healthy people.

TCRdb used MiXCR to reprocess the RACE reads, holding one entry per CDR3 protein. Altogether roughly 52,000 distinct CDR3 sequences are present, 8% to 13% being singletons, with the ten largest covering about 2%. This TCR derives from a woman in her thirties or forties with alopecia areata. Some clones in this sample may be carry-over from other donors' samples. The sample in question was whole blood, obtained in connection with sensitization to the hapten diphenylcyclopropenone (DPC). J is TRBJ1-1 and V is TRBV2; TRBD1 might be the D (5 bases). The CDR3 spells CASRPGPGAEAFF. The DNA for the CDR3 is TGTGCCAGCAGACCTGGACCGGGGGCTGAAGCTTTCTTT.